One and the same sample provided the 32 T cell receptor beta chains below, sequenced in a study of control samples from healthy donors and cancer patients. Generated by immunoSEQ multiplex PCR, the TCRdb table keeps only in-frame clones and is missing some. Of 70,000 to 90,000 clones in the sample, 70% to 90% are singletons; the top ten hold 1.9%. The sample consisted of PBMCs. The receptor set was obtained from a woman aged 60-70 years with head and neck cancer.

The V and J genes are TRBV19 and TRBJ2-1, with D tentatively TRBD1 or TRBD2 (7 bases each). In germline, CDR1 is LNHDA, CDR2 SQIVND (reference sequence). This CDR3 is 16 amino acids long. Trimming took 1 base from V and 7 from J, leaving 17 bases between them. CDR3 nucleotides: TGTGCCAGTAGTATAGGATTTAACAGGGGAGGGAATGAGCAGTTCTTC. Translation gives CASSIGFNRGGNEQFF.

The chain carries TRBV7-2 and TRBJ2-1; no clear D gene. The CDR3 is made up of 13 amino acids. Looked up from germline, CDR1 is SGHTA and CDR2 is FQGNSA. V lost 1 base and J 5 bases, leaving 6 bases between the germline ends. CDR3 region: CASSLGRNNEQFF. For the CDR3, the DNA is TGTGCCAGCAGCTTAGGACGGAACAATGAGCAGTTCTTC.

V usage is TRBV10-3 and J usage is TRBJ2-1, with TRBD2 as a possible D gene (5 bases). This CDR3 has 12 amino acids. Trimming left V 4 bases short and J 8 bases short, with 9 bases between. CDR1 and CDR2 from the germline V gene are ENHRY and SYGVKD. CDR3 DNA: TGTGCCATCAGTGCCAACGGGGATGAGCAGTTCTTC. Protein: CAISANGDEQFF.

The CDR3 DNA is TGTGCCAGCTCACCGGAGAGGGACTATGGCTACACCTTC. Protein sequence: CASSPERDYGYTF. V gene TRBV18 combines with J gene TRBJ1-2; D remains ambiguous. From germline, CDR1 is KGHSH and CDR2 LQKENI. CDR3 size: 13 residues. V lost 3 bases and J lost 3, with 8 bases in between.

The chain joins TRBV28 to TRBJ2-1, with 14 nucleotides matching TRBD2. The CDR3 is 17 amino acids. CDR1 is MDHEN and CDR2 is SYDVKM in the germline V gene. Germline trimming cut 3 bases from V and 6 bases from J; bases unmatched to any gene: 7. CDR3 sequence (DNA): TGTGCCAGCAGTTTCCCGGGACTAGCGGGAGTTCCCAATGAGCAGTTCTTC. It specifies CASSFPGLAGVPNEQFF.

Only one count was recorded for this clone. V gene TRBV7-6 combines with J gene TRBJ2-2; 8 bases are a match to TRBD1. Per germline, CDR1 SGHVS and CDR2 FNYEAQ. After removal of 1 base from V and 0 bases from J, the junction contained 10 bases not matched to a gene. CDR3 length equals 19 residues. In nucleotides, the CDR3 is TGTGCCAGCAGCTTAGTCCAGTATAAACAGGGGGCGAACACCGGGGAGCTGTTTTTT. Translating it yields CASSLVQYKQGANTGELFF. Based on the CDR3 plus reference TRBV7-6 and TRBJ2-2, the full variable domain is GAGVSQSPRYKVTKRGQDVALRCDPISGHVSLYWYRQALGQGPEFLTYFNYEAQQDKSGLPNDRFSAERPEGSISTLTIQRTEQRDSAMYRCASSLVQYKQGANTGELFFGEGSRLTVL.

The chain links TRBV10-3 to TRBJ2-7; 12 bases are shared with TRBD2. CDR1 is ENHRY, CDR2 SYGVKD, per germline. This CDR3 has 20 amino acids. J lost 1 base, V lost 0 bases, and 13 bases had no gene match. CDR3 sequence reads: CAISESTGASGRASSYEQYF. DNA of the CDR3: TGTGCCATCAGTGAGTCGACGGGAGCTAGCGGGAGGGCCTCTTCCTACGAGCAGTACTTC.

V is TRBV7-9 and J is TRBJ1-2; D gene unclear. This CDR3 contains 14 residues. Trimming shortened V by 5 bases and J by 4 bases, and 14 bases separated the two germline ends. The germline V gene encodes CDR1 SEHNR and CDR2 FQNEAQ (reference sequence). This chain's CDR3 is CASSPMKGSYGYTF. The CDR3 nucleotides are TGTGCCAGCAGCCCTATGAAGGGATCCTATGGCTACACCTTC. The full variable domain, rest sourced from reference TRBV7-9 and TRBJ1-2, is DTGVSQNPRHKITKRGQNVTFRCDPISEHNRLYWYRQTLGQGPEFLTYFQNEAQLEKSRLLSDRFSAERPKGSFSTLEIQRTEQGDSAMYLCASSPMKGSYGYTFGSGTRLTVV.

In nucleotides, the CDR3 is TGTGCCAGCAGTCCGGGACGGGGTAGCAATCAGCCCCAGCATTTT. Its translation is CASSPGRGSNQPQHF. The chain links TRBV6-5 to TRBJ1-5; D may be TRBD1 (5 bases). This CDR3 has 15 amino acids. V lost 5 bases and J 0 bases, leaving 11 bases between the germline ends. CDR1 is MNHEY, CDR2 SVGAGI, per germline.

The chain joins TRBV11-2 to TRBJ2-2, with no clear D. The CDR3 consists of 16 residues. Germline V gene lookup returns CDR1 SGHAT and CDR2 FQNNGV. V gave up 1 base and J gave up 0 bases, with 9 bases separating them. CDR3 sequence (DNA): TGTGCCAGCAGCTTAGGAAGGGCCACGAACACCGGGGAGCTGTTTTTT. It translates to CASSLGRATNTGELFF.

This chain uses TRBV29-1 with TRBJ2-3; D is undetermined. The V end lost 2 bases, the J end lost 5 bases, and 2 bases lay between the germline ends. Per germline, CDR1 SQVTM and CDR2 ANQGSEA. CDR3 length: 10 residues. This CDR3 is CSVEIDTQYF. CDR3 DNA: TGCAGCGTTGAAATAGATACGCAGTATTTT.

V gene TRBV5-1 combines with J gene TRBJ2-7; 9 bases align to TRBD2. The germline CDR1 and CDR2 sequences are SGHRS and YFSETQ. The trim removed 0 bases at V and 3 bases at J, leaving 1 base unmatched. This CDR3 has 14 amino acids. The CDR3 sequence: CASSLELAGYEQYF. CDR3 nucleotide sequence: TGCGCCAGCAGCTTGGAACTAGCGGGCTACGAGCAGTACTTC.

The chain combines TRBV6-1 with TRBJ1-5; no reliable D call. From germline, CDR1 is MNHNS and CDR2 SASEGT. V lost 0 bases to trimming and J lost 1 base, with 4 bases between them. The CDR3 loop spans 14 amino acids. CDR3 nucleotide sequence: TGTGCCAGCAGTGAAGCTCTGAGCAATCAGCCCCAGCATTTT. Its translation: CASSEALSNQPQHF.

The CDR3 sequence: CASSEWGNTEAFF. The CDR3 DNA is TGTGCCAGCAGTGAGTGGGGAAACACTGAAGCTTTCTTT. This chain connects TRBV25-1 to TRBJ1-1; D unclear. Trimming pared 3 bases from V and 2 bases from J, leaving 7 bases between. This CDR3 contains 13 residues. CDR1 and CDR2 (germline): MGHDK, SYGVNS.

The rearrangement links TRBV19 to TRBJ2-1; D not certain. V gave up 5 bases and J gave up 5 bases, with 13 bases separating them. Per the germline V gene, CDR1 is LNHDA and CDR2 is SQIVND (reference sequence). CDR3 length: 14 amino acids. The CDR3 nucleotides are TGTGCCAGTAGTGAAACGACCGATAACAATGAGCAGTTCTTC. Its protein product is CASSETTDNNEQFF.

The rearrangement links TRBV9 to TRBJ2-1, with TRBD2 matching 9 bases. The V segment lost 4 bases and the J segment 2 bases; nucleotides outside the gene matches: 4. This CDR3 region has 15 residues. Germline V CDR1 and CDR2: SGDLS, YYNGEE. The CDR3: CASSFSGSPYNEQFF. Written as DNA, the CDR3 is TGTGCCAGCAGCTTTAGCGGGAGTCCCTACAATGAGCAGTTCTTC.

The chain joins TRBV28 to TRBJ2-7; 8 bases map to TRBD2. Trimming took 5 bases from V and 1 from J; bases not matched to a gene: 10. The CDR3 sequence is 16 residues long. Germline loops: CDR1 MDHEN, CDR2 SYDVKM. CDR3 in DNA: TGTGCCAGCAGTCTCCCGGGAGGGGGGAAGTCCTACGAGCAGTACTTC. It translates to CASSLPGGGKSYEQYF.

The V call is TRBV3-1 (or the pseudogene TRBV3-2), the J call TRBJ2-5; the match to TRBD1 covers 11 bases. Trimming at V came to 2 bases and at J to 4 bases, leaving 6 bases not matched to a gene. The germline gives CDR1 LGHDT, CDR2 YNNKEL (reference sequence). This CDR3 contains 16 residues. The CDR3 loop reads CASSQKDRGLRETQYF. CDR3 coding DNA: TGTGCCAGCAGCCAAAAGGACAGGGGGCTTAGAGAGACCCAGTACTTC.

This chain joins TRBV11-2 and TRBJ2-1; 9 nucleotides agree with TRBD2. With V trimmed by 1 base and J by 5 bases, 3 bases remained unmatched. The CDR3 consists of 15 residues. Germline loops: CDR1 SGHAT, CDR2 FQNNGV. In DNA, the CDR3 is TGTGCCAGCAGCTTAGCACTAGCGGGTAACAATGAGCAGTTCTTC. Amino acid sequence: CASSLALAGNNEQFF.

This chain's CDR3 is CSASTPSGRATGELFF. In nucleotides, the CDR3 is TGCAGTGCTAGTACACCTAGCGGGAGGGCCACCGGGGAGCTGTTTTTT. The chain employs TRBV20-1 and TRBJ2-2, with 12 bases aligning to TRBD2. The CDR3 sequence is 16 residues long. With V trimmed by 3 bases and J by 4 bases, 6 bases remained unmatched. Germline CDR1 and CDR2: DFQATT and SNEGSKA (reference sequence).

This rearrangement joins TRBV7-9 to TRBJ2-2; unclear D gene. This CDR3 is 12 amino acids long. The V gene's germline CDR1 is SEHNR and CDR2 FQNEAQ (reference sequence). V was trimmed by 6 bases and J by 7 bases, leaving 9 bases between them. In DNA, the CDR3 is TGTGCCAGCAGTTCCGAGGTCGGGGAGCTGTTTTTT. Its translation is CASSSEVGELFF.

Comment on this clone: Other DNA sequences in this sample translate to the same CDR3. The CDR3 nucleotides read TGTGCCAGCAGCCTTGGTTCCTACGAGCAGTACTTC. This sequence encodes CASSLGSYEQYF. The chain carries TRBV11-2 and TRBJ2-7; D ambiguous. Trimming took 5 bases from V and 1 from J, leaving 6 bases between them. The CDR3 is made up of 12 amino acids. Germline CDR1 reads SGHAT; CDR2 reads FQNNGV.

The rearrangement links TRBV5-5 to TRBJ1-5, with 7 positions matching TRBD1. This CDR3 spans 15 amino acids. Unmatched junction bases numbered 5, after V lost 1 base and J lost 4 bases. Germline V gene lookup returns CDR1 SGHKS and CDR2 YYEKEE (reference sequence). The CDR3 DNA reads TGTGCCAGCAGCTTGTGGAACAGGGGAAATCAGCCCCAGCATTTT. This gives the protein CASSLWNRGNQPQHF.

As DNA, the CDR3 is TGTGCCAGCTTCCGGGAGGTTAACTATGGCTACACCTTC. Translated, it gives CASFREVNYGYTF. The V gene is TRBV7-2, the J gene TRBJ1-2; unclear D gene. CDR3 length: 13 residues. Trimming pared 8 bases from V and 1 base from J, leaving 11 bases between. Germline V gives CDR1 SGHTA, CDR2 FQGNSA.

CDR3 bases: TGTGCCACCAGTGGGACTAGCGGGAATTCCTACAATGAGCAGTTCTTC. This gives the protein CATSGTSGNSYNEQFF. The V gene is TRBV24-1, the J gene TRBJ2-1, with 12 nucleotides matching TRBD2. The CDR3 contains 16 residues. Losses at the gene ends were 5 bases for V and 1 base for J; bases not matched to a gene: 2. The germline gives CDR1 KGHDR, CDR2 SFDVKD.

The chain combines TRBV5-4 with TRBJ2-1; 11 nucleotides align to TRBD2. The V and J ends lost 4 bases and 0 bases, in that order; junction bases with no gene match: 3. The CDR3 contains 16 residues. CDR1 and CDR2 (germline): SGHNT, YYREEE (reference sequence). This CDR3 reads CASSTTSGSSYNEQFF. The CDR3 bases are TGTGCCAGCAGCACAACTAGCGGGAGCTCCTACAATGAGCAGTTCTTC.

The V and J genes are TRBV5-1 and TRBJ2-1; possible D gene TRBD2, 5 bases. V lost 5 bases to trimming and J lost 9 bases, with 15 bases between them. CDR1 and CDR2 (germline): SGHRS, YFSETQ. The CDR3 has 13 amino acids. Here the CDR3 reads CASSLMDSVEQFF. Here the CDR3 DNA reads TGCGCCAGCAGTTTGATGGACTCGGTTGAGCAGTTCTTC. Supplemented by reference TRBV5-1 and TRBJ2-1, the full variable domain reads KAGVTQTPRYLIKTRGQQVTLSCSPISGHRSVSWYQQTPGQGLQFLFEYFSETQRNKGNFPGRFSGRQFSNSRSEMNVSTLELGDSALYLCASSLMDSVEQFFGPGTRLTVL.

The V and J genes are TRBV24-1 and TRBJ1-5; 10 bases are shared with TRBD1. Germline CDR1 KGHDR, CDR2 SFDVKD. CDR3 length: 17 amino acids. V lost 2 bases to trimming and J lost 6 bases; unmatched junction nucleotides: 9. The CDR3 bases are TGTGCCACCAGTGATTCGAGGACAGGGGGTTGGGTTCAGCCCCAGCATTTT. Amino acids: CATSDSRTGGWVQPQHF.

V and J are TRBV7-3 and TRBJ2-7, with 9 nucleotides matching TRBD1. Germline assignment: CDR1 SGHTA and CDR2 FQGTGA. The CDR3 consists of 13 residues. With V trimmed by 10 bases and J by 3 bases, 7 bases remained unmatched. The chain's CDR3 is CATKQGAVYEQYF. The CDR3 DNA reads as TGTGCCACAAAACAGGGGGCGGTCTACGAGCAGTACTTC.

The V call is TRBV3-1 (or the pseudogene TRBV3-2), the J call TRBJ2-2; 8 bases are shared with TRBD2. The CDR3 has 17 residues. CDR1 and CDR2 (germline): LGHDT, YNNKEL (reference sequence). V trimming: 2 bases; J trimming: 5 bases; junction bases outside the gene matches: 10. The CDR3 spells CASSQWPGLVGTGELFF. CDR3 sequence (DNA): TGTGCCAGCAGCCAATGGCCGGGACTAGTAGGTACCGGGGAGCTGTTTTTT.

In nucleotides, the CDR3 is TGTGCCAGCTCACCACCGACAGGGGGGGTAACTGAAGCTTTCTTT. Translated: CASSPPTGGVTEAFF. The gene calls are TRBV18 and TRBJ1-1; 9 bases match TRBD1. The CDR3 spans 15 residues. Germline V gives CDR1 KGHSH, CDR2 LQKENI. V dropped 0 bases and J dropped 5; count of bases not matched to a gene: 4.

This CDR3 is CASSPLRDTQYF. The CDR3 nucleotides are TGTGCCAGCAGCCCACTCCGGGATACGCAGTATTTT. The gene calls are TRBV7-8 and TRBJ2-3; the D is unclear. Per germline, CDR1 SGHVS and CDR2 FQNEAQ. The CDR3 spans 12 residues. V was clipped by 5 bases and J by 6 bases, with 9 bases between them.